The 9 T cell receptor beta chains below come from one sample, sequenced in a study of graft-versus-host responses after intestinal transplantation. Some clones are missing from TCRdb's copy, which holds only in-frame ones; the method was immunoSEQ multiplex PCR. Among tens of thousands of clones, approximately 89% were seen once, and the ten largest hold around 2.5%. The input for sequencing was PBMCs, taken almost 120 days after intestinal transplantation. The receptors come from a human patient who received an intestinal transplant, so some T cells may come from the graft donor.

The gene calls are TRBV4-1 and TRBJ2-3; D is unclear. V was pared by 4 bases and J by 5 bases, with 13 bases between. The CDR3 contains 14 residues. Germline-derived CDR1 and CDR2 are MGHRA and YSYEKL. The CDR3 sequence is CASSRGLWGDTQYF. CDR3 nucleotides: TGCGCCAGCAGCCGGGGATTGTGGGGAGATACGCAGTATTTT.

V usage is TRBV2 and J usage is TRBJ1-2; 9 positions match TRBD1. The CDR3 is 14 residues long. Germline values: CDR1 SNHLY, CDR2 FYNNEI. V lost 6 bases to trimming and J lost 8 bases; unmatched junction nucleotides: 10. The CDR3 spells CASSWTGVFRGYTF. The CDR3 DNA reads TGTGCCAGCAGCTGGACAGGGGTGTTTCGAGGCTACACCTTC.

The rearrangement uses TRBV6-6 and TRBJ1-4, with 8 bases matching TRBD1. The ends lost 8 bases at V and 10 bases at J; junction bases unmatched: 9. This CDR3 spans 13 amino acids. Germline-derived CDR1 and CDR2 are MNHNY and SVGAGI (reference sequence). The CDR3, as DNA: TGTGCCAGCTCAGGGGGCGAATTAGGAAAACTGTTTTTT. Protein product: CASSGGELGKLFF.

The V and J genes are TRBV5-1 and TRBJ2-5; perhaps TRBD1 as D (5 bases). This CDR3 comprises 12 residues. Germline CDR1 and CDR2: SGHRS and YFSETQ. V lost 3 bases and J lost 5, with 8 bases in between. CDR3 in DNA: TGCGCCAGCAGCTGGGGCGCGGAGACCCAGTACTTC. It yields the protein CASSWGAETQYF.

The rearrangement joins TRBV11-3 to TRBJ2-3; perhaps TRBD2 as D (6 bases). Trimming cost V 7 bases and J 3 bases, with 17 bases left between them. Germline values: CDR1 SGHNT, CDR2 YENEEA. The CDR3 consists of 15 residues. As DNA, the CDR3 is TGTGCCAGCAAACGTGGAGGTGCGGGGACAGATACGCAGTATTTT. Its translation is CASKRGGAGTDTQYF.

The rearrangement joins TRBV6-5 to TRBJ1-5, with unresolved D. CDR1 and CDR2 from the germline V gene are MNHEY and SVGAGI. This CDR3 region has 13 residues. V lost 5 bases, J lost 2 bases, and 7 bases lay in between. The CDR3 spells CASSESGNQPQHF. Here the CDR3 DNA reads TGTGCCAGCAGTGAATCCGGCAATCAGCCCCAGCATTTT.

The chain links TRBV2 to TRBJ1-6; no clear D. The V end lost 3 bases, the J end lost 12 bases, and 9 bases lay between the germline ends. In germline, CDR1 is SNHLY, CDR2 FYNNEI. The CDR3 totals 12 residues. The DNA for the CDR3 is TGTGCCAGCAGTGAGGCGGGAATACCCCTCCACTTT. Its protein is CASSEAGIPLHF.

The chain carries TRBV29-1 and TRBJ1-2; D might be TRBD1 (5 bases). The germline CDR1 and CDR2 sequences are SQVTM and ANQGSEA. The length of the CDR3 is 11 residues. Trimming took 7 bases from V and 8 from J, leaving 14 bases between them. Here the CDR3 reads CSAPTGLGYTF. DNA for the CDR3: TGCAGCGCTCCTACAGGACTGGGCTACACCTTC. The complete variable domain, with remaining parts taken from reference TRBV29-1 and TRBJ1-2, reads SAVISQKPSRDICQRGTSLTIQCQVDSQVTMMFWYRQQPGQSLTLIATANQGSEATYESGFVIDKFPISRPNLTFSTLTVSNMSPEDSSIYLCSAPTGLGYTFGSGTRLTVV.

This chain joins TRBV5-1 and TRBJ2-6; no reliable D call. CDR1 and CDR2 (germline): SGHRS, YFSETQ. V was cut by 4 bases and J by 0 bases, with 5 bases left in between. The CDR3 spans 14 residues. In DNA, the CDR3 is TGCGCCAGCAGCGTGAACTCTGGGGCCAACGTCCTGACTTTC. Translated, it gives CASSVNSGANVLTF.